Following are 14 T cell receptor beta chains from one sample sequenced in a study of blood T cell repertoires in COVID-19. Assay: immunoSEQ multiplex PCR; the TCRdb copy retains only in-frame clones and omits some. The sample holds about 100,000 clones, roughly nine tenths seen once. Material: peripheral blood. The receptor set was obtained from a man in his 60s with acute or convalescent COVID-19.

The chain has TRBV10-3 and TRBJ1-1, with a weak D call TRBD1 (5 bases). In germline, CDR1 is ENHRY, CDR2 SYGVKD. The CDR3 runs to 12 residues. V was clipped by 6 bases and J by 1 base, with 6 bases between them. The CDR3 loop is CAIRGENTEAFF. The CDR3, as DNA: TGTGCCATCAGAGGGGAGAACACTGAAGCTTTCTTT.

The chain recombines TRBV13 with TRBJ2-7; 10 nucleotides align to TRBD2. The trim removed 4 bases at V and 9 bases at J, leaving 3 bases unmatched. Germline V gene sequence: CDR1 PRHDT, CDR2 FYEKMQ (reference sequence). The CDR3 is 12 amino acids. The CDR3 spells CASSSGLARQYF. Written as DNA, the CDR3 is TGTGCCAGCAGCTCGGGACTAGCGAGGCAGTACTTC.

This clone was seen more than once but under ten times. The CDR3 reads CASSESGDTEAFF. CDR3 in DNA: TGCGCCAGCAGTGAGTCAGGGGACACTGAAGCTTTCTTT. This chain connects TRBV10-1 to TRBJ1-1, with a tentative D call TRBD1 (5 bases). Per germline, CDR1 WNHNN and CDR2 SYGVQD (reference sequence). This CDR3 comprises 13 residues. V lost 0 bases and J 3 bases, leaving 5 bases between the germline ends.

The chain is built from TRBV7-9 and TRBJ2-2; D call uncertain. CDR3 length: 15 amino acids. V was cut by 0 bases and J by 6 bases, with 11 bases left in between. Germline CDR1 reads SEHNR; CDR2 reads FQNEAQ (reference sequence). CDR3 residues: CASSLALGVSGELFF. CDR3 in DNA: TGTGCCAGCAGCTTAGCGCTGGGCGTCTCCGGGGAGCTGTTTTTT. Complete variable domain (other parts from reference TRBV7-9 and TRBJ2-2): DTGVSQNPRHKITKRGQNVTFRCDPISEHNRLYWYRQTLGQGPEFLTYFQNEAQLEKSRLLSDRFSAERPKGSFSTLEIQRTEQGDSAMYLCASSLALGVSGELFFGEGSRLTVL.

This clone occurred once. CDR3 nucleotide sequence: TGTGCCAGCAGCGACCTTCGAGCAGCGGGAAAAGAGACCCAGTACTTC. Translation: CASSDLRAAGKETQYF. The chain combines TRBV5-6 with TRBJ2-5; TRBD2 matches at 7 bases. After removal of 4 bases from V and 3 bases from J, the junction contained 12 bases not matched to a gene. The germline V gene encodes CDR1 SGHDT and CDR2 YYEEEE. The CDR3 length is 16 residues. Variable domain in full (rest from reference TRBV5-6 and TRBJ2-5): DAGVTQSPTHLIKTRGQQVTLRCSPKSGHDTVSWYQQALGQGPQFIFQYYEEEERQRGNFPDRFSGHQFPNYSSELNVNALLLGDSALYLCASSDLRAAGKETQYFGPGTRLLVL.

V usage is TRBV6-6 and J usage is TRBJ1-2, with 7 bases that match TRBD1. Germline V gene sequence: CDR1 MNHNY, CDR2 SVGAGI (reference sequence). The junction had 5 bases not matched to a gene; V was cut back by 10 bases and J by 0 bases. This CDR3 has 13 residues. Here the CDR3 reads CAITGAANYGYTF. The DNA of the CDR3 is TGTGCCATAACAGGGGCAGCTAACTATGGCTACACCTTC.

In this sample, this clone turned up once. The genes are TRBV18 and TRBJ1-2; the match to TRBD1 covers 8 bases. Trimming at V came to 5 bases and at J to 6 bases, leaving 5 bases not matched to a gene. Germline CDR1 KGHSH, CDR2 LQKENI. The CDR3 has 13 amino acids. The CDR3 DNA sequence: TGTGCCAGCTCATCGGCGACAGGGGATGGCTACACCTTC. It yields the protein CASSSATGDGYTF.

The rearrangement joins TRBV19 to TRBJ2-1, with 7 bases lining up with TRBD2. Germline trimming cut 5 bases from V and 6 bases from J; bases unmatched to any gene: 4. CDR1 and CDR2 (germline): LNHDA, SQIVND (reference sequence). CDR3 length: 13 residues. In DNA, the CDR3 is TGTGCCAGTAGTCGCGGGAGAGCCAATGAGCAGTTCTTC. The encoded protein is CASSRGRANEQFF.

The chain links TRBV15 to TRBJ2-1; TRBD2 might be the D (6 bases). The CDR3 consists of 17 residues. Trimming removed 3 bases at V and 4 bases at J, with 19 bases between. Germline V gene data show CDR1 as LNHNV and CDR2 as YYDKDF (reference sequence). CDR3 DNA: TGTGCCACCAGCAGTTCCAGACTAGTGGGCCCATACAATGAGCAGTTCTTC. Protein: CATSSSRLVGPYNEQFF.

This clone has just one count. This sequence joins TRBV6-6 and TRBJ1-2; D is possibly TRBD1 (6 bases). The germline gives CDR1 MNHNY, CDR2 SVGAGI (reference sequence). The ends were cut back, 5 bases at V and 3 bases at J, with 10 bases in the middle. The CDR3 covers 13 residues. DNA of the CDR3: TGTGCCAGCAGTAACAGGGTGGACTATGGCTACACCTTC. Protein product: CASSNRVDYGYTF.

Turning to this clone: One end of the junction does not line up with germline, which may come from a read error. The chain recombines TRBV29-1 with TRBJ2-4; 10 bases align to TRBD1. Germline CDR1 is SQVTM and CDR2 is ANQGSEA. The CDR3 covers 15 residues. The CDR3 DNA sequence: TGCAGCGTTGACGAAGAGACAGGGGGCGCGGTTCCGAGGTTCTTC. Translation gives CSVDEETGGAVPRFF. The whole variable domain, filled in from reference TRBV29-1 and TRBJ2-4, reads SAVISQKPSRDICQRGTSLTIQCQVDSQVTMMFWYRQQPGQSLTLIATANQGSEATYESGFVIDKFPISRPNLTFSTLTVSNMSPEDSSIYLCSVDEETGGAVPRFFGAGTRLSVL.

V gene TRBV15 combines with J gene TRBJ1-3; D gene uncertain. V shed 6 bases and J shed 0 bases, with 12 bases lying between them. The CDR3 extends over 15 amino acids. Germline V gene data show CDR1 as LNHNV and CDR2 as YYDKDF (reference sequence). CDR3 region: CATRSRTSSGNTIYF. CDR3 nucleotide sequence: TGTGCCACCAGGAGTAGGACTAGCTCTGGAAACACCATATATTTT.

The DNA for the CDR3 is TGTGCCAGCAGGCCCATGGGGGGCAATGAGCAGTTCTTC. The encoded protein is CASRPMGGNEQFF. The chain has TRBV6-5 and TRBJ2-1; D is possibly TRBD2 (6 bases). The V gene's germline CDR1 is MNHEY and CDR2 SVGAGI. The germline V and J ends were trimmed by 6 bases and 6 bases, with 12 bases remaining between them. The CDR3 is made up of 13 amino acids.

This clone showed up just once. The rearrangement uses TRBV5-1 and TRBJ1-4; unclear D gene. Germline V gives CDR1 SGHRS, CDR2 YFSETQ. This CDR3 has 17 residues. V was shortened by 2 bases and J by 3 bases, with 17 bases between the two germline ends. The CDR3 sequence: CASSLEGPRGSNEKLFF. CDR3 in DNA: TGCGCCAGCAGCTTAGAGGGCCCACGTGGGTCTAATGAAAAACTGTTTTTT.